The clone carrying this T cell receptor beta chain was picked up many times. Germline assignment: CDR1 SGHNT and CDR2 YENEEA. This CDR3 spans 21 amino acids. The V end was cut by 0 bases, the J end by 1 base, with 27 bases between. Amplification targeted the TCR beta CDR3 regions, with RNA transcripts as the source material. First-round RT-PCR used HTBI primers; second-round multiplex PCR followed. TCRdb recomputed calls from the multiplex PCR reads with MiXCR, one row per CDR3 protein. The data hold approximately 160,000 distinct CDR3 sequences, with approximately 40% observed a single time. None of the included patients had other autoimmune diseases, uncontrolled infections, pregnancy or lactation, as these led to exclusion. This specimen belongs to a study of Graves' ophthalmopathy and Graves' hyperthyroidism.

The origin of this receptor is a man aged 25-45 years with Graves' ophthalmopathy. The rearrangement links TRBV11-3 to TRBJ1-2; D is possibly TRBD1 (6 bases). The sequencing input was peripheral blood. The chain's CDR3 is CASSLETGSGTLSTDNYGYTF. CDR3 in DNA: TGTGCCAGCAGCTTAGAGACAGGCAGTGGGACCTTATCCACGGATAACTATGGCTACACCTTC. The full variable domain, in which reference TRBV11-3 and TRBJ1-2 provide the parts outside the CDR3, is EAGVVQSPRYKIIEKKQPVAFWCNPISGHNTLYWYLQNLGQGPELLIRYENEEAVDDSQLPKDRFSAERLKGVDSTLKIQPAELGDSAVYLCASSLETGSGTLSTDNYGYTFGSGTRLTVV.